The 16 T cell receptor beta chains below were found in one sample sequenced in a study of cytomegalovirus exposure and HLA in healthy donors. The PCR employed 60 Vbeta primers together with 13 Jbeta primers. TCRdb's copy holds only in-frame clones and misses some; the assay was immunoSEQ multiplex PCR. The sample contains more than 150,000 clones, approximately 80% of which appear only once. Sequences were obtained from PBMCs. These TCRs come from a woman under 30 in good health and CMV-seronegative.

This rearrangement joins TRBV4-2 to TRBJ1-3; 7 bases align to TRBD1. CDR1 and CDR2 from the germline V gene are LGHNA and YNFKEQ. The CDR3 spans 18 residues. V shed 0 bases, J shed 0 bases, and the junction held 8 bases outside the gene matches. In DNA form, the CDR3 reads TGTGCCAGCAGCCAAGATCTGGCAGGGGGATTCTCTGGAAACACCATATATTTT. Encoded protein: CASSQDLAGGFSGNTIYF.

J is TRBJ1-1 and V is TRBV6-1; D possibly corresponds to TRBD1 (5 bases). This CDR3 is 13 amino acids long. Germline V CDR1 and CDR2: MNHNS, SASEGT. Trimming shortened V by 11 bases and J by 2 bases, and 15 bases separated the two germline ends. For the CDR3, the DNA is TGTGCCGTAGCAGGGCGGTCTAACACTGAAGCTTTCTTT. Translated, it gives CAVAGRSNTEAFF.

The V gene is TRBV5-1, the J gene TRBJ2-7; 14 bases are a match to TRBD2. CDR1 is SGHRS and CDR2 is YFSETQ in the germline V gene. With 3 bases clipped from V and 3 bases from J, the junction kept 14 bases outside the gene matches. CDR3 size: 19 residues. The CDR3 is CASSSSTGTSGGPYYEQYF. For the CDR3, the DNA is TGCGCCAGCAGCTCCAGCACCGGGACTAGCGGGGGACCCTACTACGAGCAGTACTTC.

This clone appeared once. The chain employs TRBV5-4 and TRBJ2-5; D unresolved. This CDR3 comprises 14 residues. The ends were cut back, 0 bases at V and 2 bases at J, with 8 bases in the middle. Germline V gives CDR1 SGHNT, CDR2 YYREEE (reference sequence). Written as DNA, the CDR3 is TGTGCCAGCAGCTTGGGGCAGAGGCAAGAGACCCAGTACTTC. This encodes CASSLGQRQETQYF.

The rearrangement uses TRBV7-3 and TRBJ2-1, with D possibly matching TRBD1 (5 bases). The germline V and J ends were trimmed by 4 bases and 10 bases, with 11 bases remaining between them. The length of the CDR3 is 12 residues. Per the germline V gene, CDR1 is SGHTA and CDR2 is FQGTGA. In nucleotides, the CDR3 is TGTGCCAGCAGCTCCCCCTCAGGGGAGCAGTTCTTC. It codes for CASSSPSGEQFF.

This chain joins TRBV4-2 and TRBJ1-2; 10 bases align to TRBD1. The CDR3 has 16 amino acids. Germline CDR1 is LGHNA and CDR2 is YNFKEQ. The trim removed 2 bases at V and 8 bases at J, leaving 11 bases unmatched. CDR3 in DNA: TGTGCCAGCAGCCAATTAGAGGACAGGGGGATAGGGGGCTACACCTTC. Translation: CASSQLEDRGIGGYTF.

The CDR3 bases are TGCGCCAGCAGCATCGGACAGGGGGCGTCCAATGAGCAGTTCTTC. Its translation: CASSIGQGASNEQFF. V gene TRBV5-1 combines with J gene TRBJ2-1, with TRBD1 identical over 11 bases. Germline lookup yields CDR1 SGHRS and CDR2 YFSETQ. The V segment lost 4 bases and the J segment 6 bases; nucleotides outside the gene matches: 6. This CDR3 contains 15 residues. Full variable domain (missing parts from reference TRBV5-1 and TRBJ2-1): KAGVTQTPRYLIKTRGQQVTLSCSPISGHRSVSWYQQTPGQGLQFLFEYFSETQRNKGNFPGRFSGRQFSNSRSEMNVSTLELGDSALYLCASSIGQGASNEQFFGPGTRLTVL.

The chain joins TRBV14 to TRBJ2-1; D is possibly TRBD1 (5 bases). Germline loops: CDR1 SGHDN, CDR2 FVKESK. The ends were cut back, 0 bases at V and 5 bases at J, with 8 bases in the middle. The CDR3 has 14 residues. The CDR3 loop reads CASSQETGHNEQFF. DNA of the CDR3: TGTGCCAGCAGCCAAGAAACAGGACACAATGAGCAGTTCTTC.

The chain carries TRBV6-6 and TRBJ1-5; possibly TRBD1 for D (6 bases). Per the germline V gene, CDR1 is MNHNY and CDR2 is SVGAGI (reference sequence). CDR3 length: 15 amino acids. Trimming stripped 5 bases from V and 4 bases from J, with 15 bases between. CDR3 amino acids: CASSRDGRGNQPQHF. The CDR3 region has the DNA TGTGCCAGCAGTAGGGACGGGAGGGGGAATCAGCCCCAGCATTTT.

The chain combines TRBV13 with TRBJ2-5; no definite D call. The ends were cut back, 0 bases at V and 1 base at J, with 12 bases in the middle. CDR3 length: 16 residues. The germline CDR1 and CDR2 sequences are PRHDT and FYEKMQ (reference sequence). In DNA, the CDR3 is TGTGCCAGCAGCTTAGGTACAGCATCAAGCCAAGAGACCCAGTACTTC. As protein: CASSLGTASSQETQYF.

The CDR3 loop is CASSLLGTGNGEAFF. Here the CDR3 DNA reads TGTGCCAGCAGTTTACTCGGAACAGGGAATGGGGAAGCTTTCTTT. This chain connects TRBV28 to TRBJ1-1; TRBD1 is a possible D gene (6 bases). V was cut by 2 bases and J by 8 bases, with 18 bases left in between. The CDR3 is 15 residues long. Per germline, CDR1 MDHEN and CDR2 SYDVKM.

This clone was counted a few times. The J gene is TRBJ2-6, the V gene TRBV5-1; tentatively, D is TRBD2 (6 bases). Trimming stripped 0 bases from V and 0 bases from J, with 10 bases between. The length of the CDR3 is 17 residues. Germline CDR1 is SGHRS and CDR2 is YFSETQ. CDR3 coding DNA: TGCGCCAGCAGCTTGGCCACCGGGAGCTCTGGGGCCAACGTCCTGACTTTC. Its translation: CASSLATGSSGANVLTF.

The rearrangement uses TRBV9 and TRBJ2-1; 8 bases are a match to TRBD1. Looked up from germline, CDR1 is SGDLS and CDR2 is YYNGEE. The CDR3 extends over 15 amino acids. J lost 0 bases, V lost 4 bases, and 3 bases had no gene match. In nucleotides, the CDR3 is TGTGCCAGCAGCAGAGGACAGGGCTCCTACAATGAGCAGTTCTTC. Translating gives CASSRGQGSYNEQFF.

The chain couples TRBV2 to TRBJ1-6, with D unresolved. CDR1 is SNHLY and CDR2 is FYNNEI in the germline V gene. The V gene lost 6 bases and the J gene lost 5 bases, with 5 bases spanning the gap. There are 12 residues in the CDR3. DNA for the CDR3: TGTGCCAGCAGATCGGATAATTCACCCCTCCACTTT. It translates to CASRSDNSPLHF.

The chain combines TRBV29-1 with TRBJ2-7; no clear D gene. Trimming removed 6 bases at V and 6 bases at J, with 21 bases between. This CDR3 has 14 residues. Germline assignment: CDR1 SQVTM and CDR2 ANQGSEA. The CDR3 is CSVRPQTSTGEQYF. The CDR3 nucleotides are TGCAGCGTCCGACCTCAGACTTCTACCGGCGAGCAGTACTTC.

V and J are TRBV9 and TRBJ2-1, with D possibly matching TRBD2 (7 bases). V was cut by 0 bases and J by 3 bases, with 10 bases left in between. The CDR3 is 15 amino acids. Germline CDR1 reads SGDLS; CDR2 reads YYNGEE. The CDR3 loop is CASSVAGGYYNEQFF. CDR3 DNA sequence: TGTGCCAGCAGCGTAGCGGGGGGCTACTACAATGAGCAGTTCTTC.